This T cell receptor (beta chain) is from a study of T cell repertoires and HLA-DP antigens. The CDR3 totals 16 residues. CDR1 is LNHDA and CDR2 is SQIVND in the germline V gene (reference sequence). V dropped 6 bases and J dropped 5 bases, with 22 bases sitting between them. Untouched CD4+ T cells were bead-isolated at about 98% purity. Of note for this clone: The antigen is unknown.

For pre-culture CD4+ samples, the target was approximately 220,000 T cell genomes. Clones were read by immunoSEQ multiplex PCR, and TCRdb kept only the in-frame ones, dropping some. The data contain roughly 110,000 clones, 85% to 95% of them singletons. This TCR was sampled from a woman aged 18 to 35 in good health and CMV-seronegative. The chain joins TRBV19 to TRBJ1-2; D ambiguous. The sample consisted of CD4+ T cells from PBMCs. This CDR3 is CASSPFDRQDTYGYTF. CDR3 nucleotides: TGTGCCAGTAGCCCTTTCGACCGACAAGATACATATGGCTACACCTTC. The whole variable domain, remainder taken from reference TRBV19 and TRBJ1-2, is DGGITQSPKYLFRKEGQNVTLSCEQNLNHDAMYWYRQDPGQGLRLIYYSQIVNDFQKGDIAEGYSVSREKKESFPLTVTSAQKNPTAFYLCASSPFDRQDTYGYTFGSGTRLTVV.